This note documents a single T cell receptor beta chain sequence. V lost 10 bases, J lost 3 bases, and 22 bases lay in between. The CDR3 consists of 15 residues. Germline assignment: CDR1 MRHNA and CDR2 SNTAGT. This specimen belongs to a study of technical replicates of blood from four donors. Profiled with immunoSEQ multiplex PCR; TCRdb holds only in-frame clones, not every one. The table includes roughly 80,000 clones, approximately 89% detected once. The sample taken for sequencing was T cells isolated from PBMCs. The gene calls are TRBV6-4 and TRBJ2-7; a possible D gene is TRBD2 (6 bases). The sequence was collected from a human donor in good health. For the CDR3, the DNA is TGTGCCACCCCTTGGAGAGCGGGCCTTCTCTACGAGCAGTACTTC. This gives the protein CATPWRAGLLYEQYF.